This T cell receptor beta chain stems from a study of T-cell reconstitution after alpha-beta-depleted transplantation in children. Overall study results and limits: From surviving recipient T cells and thymic progenitors came the high day-60 TCRbeta diversity observed in some patients. Several hundred rapidly expanded clones from non-depleted graft cells reportedly supplied alpha-beta T cells about two months post-transplant. Newly made T cells mostly supplied T-cell counts and diversity one year after transplant.

As it was prepared, the TCRbeta library received unique molecular identifiers. TCRdb re-derived calls from the PCR reads in MiXCR, one entry per CDR3 protein. The data hold about 240,000 distinct CDR3 sequences, with 20% to 30% observed a single time. This clonotype was observed a handful of times. What it recognizes is unknown. The junction had 9 bases not matched to a gene; V was cut back by 0 bases and J by 2 bases. Germline CDR1 is PRHDT and CDR2 is FYEKMQ (reference sequence). The CDR3 consists of 19 residues. The TCR sequence derives from a girl aged 2 to 9 with Fanconi anemia, due to receive a stem cell transplant. The specimen comprised PBMCs, sampled before TCRalphabeta/CD19-depleted stem cell transplant. This chain links TRBV13 with TRBJ2-3, with 12 bases fitting TRBD2. CDR3 DNA sequence: TGTGCCAGCAGCTTAGGGCCTAGCGGGAGGGCCCTCTTCACAGATACGCAGTATTTT. As protein: CASSLGPSGRALFTDTQYF. Drawing the rest from reference TRBV13 and TRBJ2-3, the complete variable domain is AAGVIQSPRHLIKEKRETATLKCYPIPRHDTVYWYQQGPGQDPQFLISFYEKMQSDKGSIPDRFSAQQFSDYHSELNMSSLELGDSALYFCASSLGPSGRALFTDTQYFGPGTRLTVL.